This T cell receptor beta chain was found in a study of blood T cell repertoires in COVID-19. Study-level background: Material from acute and convalescent COVID-19 was sourced from the United States, Italy and Spain. PBMCs, B-cell-depleted T cells, or T cells were the source of the cDNA or gDNA that made up the material.

Germline lookup yields CDR1 KGHSH and CDR2 LQKENI. V lost 3 bases to trimming and J lost 3 bases; unmatched junction nucleotides: 7. The CDR3 contains 15 residues. Under the authors' procedure: Amplified reference gene primers provided the basis for estimating nucleated cell counts. Method: immunoSEQ multiplex PCR; TCRdb's copy keeps in-frame clones and lacks some. V and J calls plus clone size are reproduced from that table; the DNA served to infer D and trimming. This sample has around 85,000 clones, with roughly 89% found just once. The receptor comes from a man aged 55-75 years with acute or convalescent COVID-19. The V gene is TRBV18, the J gene TRBJ1-2; 7 bases are a match to TRBD1. The sample comprised peripheral blood. The CDR3 is CASSPFRDSDYGYTF. The CDR3 DNA sequence: TGTGCCAGCTCACCCTTCCGGGACAGTGACTATGGCTACACCTTC.